These T cell receptor beta chains were read from a single sample in a study of blood T cells in healthy people across ages. TCRdb reanalysed the 5' RACE reads using MiXCR and keeps one entry per CDR3 protein. The data hold some 1.6 million distinct CDR3 sequences, with 30% to 40% observed a single time. Sequenced input: blood. The source is a young woman in good health. CDR3s include the opening cysteine and the closing phenylalanine or tryptophan. The D gene is left open where the match is weak. Clone size appears in some rows only: once, few, many, or a class for an expanded clone.

d_call j_call v_call clone_size cdr3_aa cdr3_nt
- TRBJ2-7 TRBV4-2 many CASSQEYSTYEQYF TGTGCCAGCAGCCAAGAGTACAGTACCTACGAGCAGTACTTC
TRBD2 TRBJ2-3 TRBV15 - CATSTLAGATDTQYF TGTGCCACCAGCACTTTAGCGGGCGCCACAGATACGCAGTATTTT
TRBD2 TRBJ2-7 TRBV10-3 once CAISESSGRRSYEQYF TGTGCCATCAGTGAGTCTAGCGGGAGACGCTCGTACGAGCAGTACTTC
- TRBJ2-5 TRBV30 many CAWGPSQETQYF TGTGCCTGGGGCCCCTCCCAAGAGACCCAGTACTTC
- TRBJ1-5 TRBV2 - CASIGGPGRNQPQHF TGTGCCAGCATTGGGGGGCCGGGGCGCAATCAGCCCCAGCATTTT
- TRBJ2-1 TRBV7-7 - CASSLGISPSNEQFF TGTGCTAGCAGCTTAGGAATTAGTCCGTCAAACGAGCAGTTCTTC
- TRBJ2-5 TRBV10-3 - CAIMSDGAEQYF TGTGCCATCATGAGTGATGGGGCGGAGCAGTACTTC
TRBD1 TRBJ2-7 TRBV5-1 - CASSADTGAVSYEQYF TGCGCCAGCAGCGCCGATACAGGGGCCGTCTCCTACGAGCAGTACTTC
- TRBJ2-6 TRBV12-3/TRBV12-4 - CASSPLWGLGGANVLTF TGTGCCAGCAGTCCCTTGTGGGGGTTAGGTGGGGCCAACGTCCTGACTTTC
- TRBJ2-7 TRBV3-1 - CASSQYRAAEQYF TGTGCCAGCAGCCAATACAGGGCCGCCGAGCAGTACTTC
TRBD2 TRBJ2-7 TRBV29-1 many CSGGSGNSYEQYF TGCAGCGGCGGAAGCGGGAACTCCTACGAGCAGTACTTC
TRBD1 TRBJ2-1 TRBV28 few CASYTGTGGYNEQFF TGTGCCAGCTATACCGGGACAGGGGGCTACAATGAGCAGTTCTTC
- TRBJ2-1 TRBV2 - CASRLLLGGNEQFF TGTGCCAGCAGGCTGCTGCTGGGTGGAAATGAGCAGTTCTTC
- TRBJ2-3 TRBV20-1 few CSAIPGGDTQYF TGCAGTGCCATCCCTGGCGGGGATACGCAGTATTTT
TRBD2 TRBJ2-5 TRBV5-1 many CASRKGLAGGSETQYF TGCGCCAGCAGGAAGGGGCTAGCGGGAGGAAGTGAGACCCAGTACTTC
TRBD2 TRBJ2-5 TRBV28 few CASKAGGYNEQYF TGTGCCAGCAAGGCGGGGGGCTACAATGAGCAGTACTTC
TRBD2 TRBJ2-3 TRBV4-1 - CASSPQASGGNWGDTQYF TGCGCCAGCAGCCCCCAAGCTAGCGGAGGAAATTGGGGAGATACGCAGTATTTT
- TRBJ2-5 TRBV5-1 - CASTSSAKETQYF TGCGCCAGCACGTCCAGCGCGAAAGAGACCCAGTACTTC
- TRBJ2-7 TRBV12-1 few CASSLGRPEPYEQYF TGTGCCAGCAGTTTGGGAAGGCCCGAACCCTACGAGCAGTACTTC
TRBD1 TRBJ1-4 TRBV15 few CATSREGDSLTSANEKLFF TGTGCCACCAGCAGAGAAGGGGACAGTCTTACGTCGGCTAATGAAAAACTGTTTTTT
- TRBJ1-1 TRBV6-5 - CASSYSRQMNTEAFF TGTGCCAGCAGTTACTCGAGGCAGATGAACACTGAAGCTTTCTTT
TRBD2 TRBJ2-1 TRBV7-9 - CASSSGASGKYNEQFF TGTGCCAGCAGCTCTGGGGCTAGCGGGAAATACAATGAGCAGTTCTTC
- TRBJ2-1 TRBV21-1 - CASSTRTPRRDNERFF TGTGCCAGCAGCACTCGGACTCCCCGAAGGGACAATGAGCGGTTCTTC
- TRBJ1-6 TRBV10-3 - CAISTGGSPLHF TGTGCCATCAGTACAGGAGGCTCACCCCTCCACTTT
- TRBJ1-1 TRBV12-3/TRBV12-4 - CASTTVVTTETFF TGTGCCAGCACTACGGTGGTGACCACTGAAACTTTCTTT
- TRBJ1-1 TRBV13 - CASSNGEGGRNTEAFF TGTGCCAGCAGCAATGGGGAGGGGGGGCGGAACACTGAAGCTTTCTTT
TRBD2 TRBJ2-3 TRBV6-6 many CASTLGGGADTQYF TGTGCCAGCACCCTCGGGGGGGGTGCAGATACGCAGTATTTT
- TRBJ2-3 TRBV29-1 many CSVEPGATDTQYF TGCAGCGTTGAACCCGGGGCCACAGATACGCAGTATTTT
TRBD2 TRBJ2-7 TRBV27 few CASSLASSGTFSYEQYF TGTGCCAGCAGTTTAGCGTCTAGCGGGACCTTTTCCTACGAGCAGTACTTC
- TRBJ1-2 TRBV4-1 - CASSQVQGLGYTF TGCGCCAGCAGCCAAGTGCAGGGCTTAGGCTACACCTTC
- TRBJ2-1 TRBV4-1 - CASSQEETRGPTGNEQFF TGCGCCAGCAGCCAAGAGGAGACGAGGGGACCAACCGGCAATGAGCAGTTCTTC